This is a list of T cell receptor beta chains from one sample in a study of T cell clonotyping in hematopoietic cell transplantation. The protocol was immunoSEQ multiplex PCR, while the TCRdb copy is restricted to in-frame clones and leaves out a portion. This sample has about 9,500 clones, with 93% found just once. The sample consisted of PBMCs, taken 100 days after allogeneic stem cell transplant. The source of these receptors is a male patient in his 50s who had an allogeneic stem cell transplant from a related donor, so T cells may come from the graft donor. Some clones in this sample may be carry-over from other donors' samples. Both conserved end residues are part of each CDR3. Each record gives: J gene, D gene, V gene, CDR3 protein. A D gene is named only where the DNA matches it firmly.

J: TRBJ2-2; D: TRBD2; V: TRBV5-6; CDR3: CASSSILAGGQKTGELFF
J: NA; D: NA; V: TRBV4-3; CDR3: CASSQATQDEQYF
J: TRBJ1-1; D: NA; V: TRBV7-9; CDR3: CASSLTVNTEAFF
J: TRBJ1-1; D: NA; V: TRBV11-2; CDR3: CASSRPPGTEAFF
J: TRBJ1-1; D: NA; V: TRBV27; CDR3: CASSQLGHENTEAFF
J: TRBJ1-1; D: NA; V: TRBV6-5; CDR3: CASSQRTENTEAFF
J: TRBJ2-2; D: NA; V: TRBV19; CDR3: CASSISSGSAGELFF
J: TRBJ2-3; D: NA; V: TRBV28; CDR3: CASSFSGDTQYF
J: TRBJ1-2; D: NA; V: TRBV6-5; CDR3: CASSPDRTNYGYTF
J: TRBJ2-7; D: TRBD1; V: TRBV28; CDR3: CASSRRSGTGDPYEQYF
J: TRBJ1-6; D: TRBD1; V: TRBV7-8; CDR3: CASSPGQETAPLHF
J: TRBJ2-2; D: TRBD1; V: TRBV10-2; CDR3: CASRAGTGGGEELFF
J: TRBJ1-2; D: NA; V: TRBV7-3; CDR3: CASSLSPDTNYGYTF
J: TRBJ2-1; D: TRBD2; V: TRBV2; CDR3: CASQAGGRAGEQFF
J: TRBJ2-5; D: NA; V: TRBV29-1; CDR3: CSVERQGGETQYF
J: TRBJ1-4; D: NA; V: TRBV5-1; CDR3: CASSLDPGRVEEKLFF
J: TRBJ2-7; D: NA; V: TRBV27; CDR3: CASGQIRTKSSYEQYF
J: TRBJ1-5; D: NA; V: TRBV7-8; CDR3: CASSLFQGPSQPQHF
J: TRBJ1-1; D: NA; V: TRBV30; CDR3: CAWSVLPRMNTEAFF
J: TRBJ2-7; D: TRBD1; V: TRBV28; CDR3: CASSLDRAPFYEQYF
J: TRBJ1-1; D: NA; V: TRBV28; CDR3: CASSRRDSSFANTEAFF
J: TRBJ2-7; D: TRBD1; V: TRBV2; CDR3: CAGFGTGGYEQYF
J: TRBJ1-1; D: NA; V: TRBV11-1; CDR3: CASSLATEAFF
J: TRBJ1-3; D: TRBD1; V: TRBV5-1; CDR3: CASSRDRETGNTIYF
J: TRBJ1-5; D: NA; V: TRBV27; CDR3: CASSLRGSVGWNQPQHF
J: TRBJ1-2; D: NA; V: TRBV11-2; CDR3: CASRDPGEGHYGYTF
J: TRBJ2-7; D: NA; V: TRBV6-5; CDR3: CASTSDSAGSYEQYF
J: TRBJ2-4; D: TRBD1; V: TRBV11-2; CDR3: CASSLEKPWDRGNIQYF
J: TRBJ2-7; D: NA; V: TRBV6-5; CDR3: CASSSPRDEQYF
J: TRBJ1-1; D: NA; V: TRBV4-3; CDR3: CASSQVWSESTEAFF
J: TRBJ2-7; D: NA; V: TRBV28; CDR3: CASSSLAPYEQYF
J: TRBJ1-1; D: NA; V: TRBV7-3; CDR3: CASSAGENTEAFF
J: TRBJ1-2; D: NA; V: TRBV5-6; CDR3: CASSLVSAEYDGYTF
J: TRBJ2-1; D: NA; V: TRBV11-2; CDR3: CASSSWQGDGRNNNEQFF
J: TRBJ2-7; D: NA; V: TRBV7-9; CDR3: CASSLGGRSSGEQYF
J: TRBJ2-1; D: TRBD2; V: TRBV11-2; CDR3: CASRPTSGGQLHSYNEQFF
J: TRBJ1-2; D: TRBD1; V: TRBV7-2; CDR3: CASSRQGADGYTF
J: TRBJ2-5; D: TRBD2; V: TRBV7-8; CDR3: CASSPRTSGGGETQYF
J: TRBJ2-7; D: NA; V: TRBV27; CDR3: CASSLFPGDEQYF
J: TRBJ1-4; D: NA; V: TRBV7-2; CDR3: CASSSRSGQNEKLFF
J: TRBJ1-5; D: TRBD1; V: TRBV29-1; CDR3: CSVGTGELSNQPQHF
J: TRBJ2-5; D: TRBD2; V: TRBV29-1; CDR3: CSVDGGSSGLGVGTQYF
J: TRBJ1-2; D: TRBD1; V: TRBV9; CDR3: CASSPHSGQAGYGYTF
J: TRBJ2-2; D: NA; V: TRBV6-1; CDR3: CASSEQGWVGGELFF
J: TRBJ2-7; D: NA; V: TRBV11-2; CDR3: CASSSLSYEQYF
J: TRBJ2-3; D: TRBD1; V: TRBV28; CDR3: CASSHPGGAGTDTQYF
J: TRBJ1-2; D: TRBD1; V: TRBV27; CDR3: CASRQPGQGANGYTF
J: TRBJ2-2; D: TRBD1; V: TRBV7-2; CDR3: CASSPGTGAFSGELFF